This T cell receptor beta chain is from a study of T cells in Graves' hyperthyroidism and ophthalmopathy (dated by TCRdb to the late 2010s). With respect to the entire study: Peripheral blood samples were taken at the time of initial diagnosis, prior to any treatment. The 75 to 100 discovery patients were divided at random into training and test sets in a 7:3 ratio. To identify TCR V-J signatures that set the groups apart, the researchers used a discovery cohort of roughly 100 patients, made up of 40 to 45 with Graves' ophthalmopathy and 57 with stable Graves' hyperthyroidism. According to the paper, TCR Vbeta CDR3 sequencing was carried out on over 130 peripheral blood samples, which came from approximately 41 ophthalmopathy, 70 to 80 hyperthyroidism and roughly 17 progressor patients. After sampling, hyperthyroidism patients received methimazole starting at 30 mg daily, and ophthalmopathy patients received high-dose intravenous methylprednisolone. An independent validation cohort of around 19 hyperthyroidism patients and roughly 16 patients who later progressed to ophthalmopathy tested prospective prediction of ophthalmopathy. The study also compared thyroid tissue and blood T-cell repertoires from a handful of Graves' hyperthyroidism patients.

Summary of the overall study and its limitations: Most expanded thyroid clonotypes (frequency above 0.001) were also detected in blood, suggesting blood repertoires may reflect thyroid immune responses. During validation, the model predicted progression to ophthalmopathy a median of approximately 7 months ahead of onset, with around 65% sensitivity and 72.22% specificity. No statistical method was used to fix the sample size in advance, and group allocation was not hidden from the investigators. A 13 V-J signature model separated ophthalmopathy from stable hyperthyroidism, with approximately 87% sensitivity and 81.08% specificity in cross-validation and 80%/75% in testing.

Comment on this clonotype: Its antigen remains undetermined. Base qualities are not recorded, but no much larger clone differs from it by a single base.

The TCR beta CDR3 regions were amplified from the RNA transcripts. For the first round of RT-PCR on the TCR CDR3, the HTBI primer set was used together with the Qiagen OneStep RT-PCR kit. Libraries were constructed in a second round of multiplex PCR, after which size selection and purification were performed. Paired-end sequencing of the libraries was performed with 100 bp reads on an Illumina HiSeq2000. The source study handled its data this way. Raw data were processed with SOAPnuke, discarding reads with adapters, uncalled bases, mean Phred below 15, or no exact constant-primer or identifier match. COPE v1.2.5 was used to merge high-quality paired reads, and clonotypes were defined as unique nucleotide sequences. Clonotypes were aligned to IMGT TRBV, TRBD and TRBJ reference segments using MiTCR v1.1. Analysis was restricted to V-J combinations with a frequency above 0.0001, which covered about 99% of repertoires. The TCS score was defined as the ratio of F50 (clonal expansion) to E x V (chaos), calculated using BLOSUM62-based TCRdist between CDR3 peptides within each V-J. Welch's t-statistics and random forest reduced 514 V-J features to roughly 13, which were used in a naive Bayes classifier (R e1071). TCRdb ran its own pipeline on the public reads, namely fastp trimming at Q25 and MiXCR clone calling, and kept in-frame beta chains. Rows with one shared CDR3 protein collapse into an entry with the most common genes and DNA. These V and J calls rely on TCRdb rather than the paper's analysis. The sample contains roughly 420,000 distinct CDR3 sequences, more than 15% of them found a single time. The ten largest clones represent approximately 8% of the sample.

Stable Graves' hyperthyroidism was defined as the absence of progression to ophthalmopathy over 18 months of follow-up. Hyperthyroidism patients were newly diagnosed, had a disease duration of under 2 months, and were aged 18 to 65 years. Any patient with an uncontrolled infection, another autoimmune disease, pregnancy or lactation was excluded. Clinical symptoms, serum thyroxine and TRAb, thyroid ultrasound, and orbital computed tomography formed the basis for the diagnoses. PBMCs were isolated from roughly 10 ml of fresh peripheral blood by Ficoll-Paque density gradient centrifugation. Trizol reagent was used to extract total RNA, and RNA quality was then checked on an Agilent 2100 Bioanalyzer. From cysteine to phenylalanine, the CDR3 is 16 amino acids long. Just CDR3 DNA is preserved here, 48 bases in frame from base 1. CDR1 and CDR2 are drawn from the germline V gene: SGHDN, FVKESK. The germline V end is reduced by 2 bases and the J end by 2 bases; junction bases left unmatched: 3.

The chain uses TRBV14 and TRBJ2-7, with 13 bases aligning to TRBD2. This TCR derives from a woman aged 18-35 years with Graves' hyperthyroidism. The sequenced sample consisted of blood. The nucleotide sequence is TGTGCCAGCAGCCAAACTAGCGGGAGGGCCCCCTACGAGCAGTACTTC. Translation gives CASSQTSGRAPYEQYF.